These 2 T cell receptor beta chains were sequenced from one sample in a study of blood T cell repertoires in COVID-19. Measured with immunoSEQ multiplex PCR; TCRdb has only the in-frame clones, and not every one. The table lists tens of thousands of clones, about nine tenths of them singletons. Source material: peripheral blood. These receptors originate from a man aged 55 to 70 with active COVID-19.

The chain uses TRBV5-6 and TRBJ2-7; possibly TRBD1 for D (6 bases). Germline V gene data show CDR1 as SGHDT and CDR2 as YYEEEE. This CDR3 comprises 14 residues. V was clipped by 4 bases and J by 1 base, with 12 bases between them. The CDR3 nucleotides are TGTGCCAGCAGCCGGGACATTTTATCCTACGAGCAGTACTTC. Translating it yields CASSRDILSYEQYF.

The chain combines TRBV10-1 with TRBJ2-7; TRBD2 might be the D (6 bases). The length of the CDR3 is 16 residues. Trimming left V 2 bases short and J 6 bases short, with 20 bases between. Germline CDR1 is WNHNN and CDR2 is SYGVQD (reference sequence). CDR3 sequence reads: CASSEPRGEGFGEQYF. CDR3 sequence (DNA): TGCGCCAGCAGTGAGCCCCGCGGGGAAGGGTTTGGCGAGCAGTACTTC.